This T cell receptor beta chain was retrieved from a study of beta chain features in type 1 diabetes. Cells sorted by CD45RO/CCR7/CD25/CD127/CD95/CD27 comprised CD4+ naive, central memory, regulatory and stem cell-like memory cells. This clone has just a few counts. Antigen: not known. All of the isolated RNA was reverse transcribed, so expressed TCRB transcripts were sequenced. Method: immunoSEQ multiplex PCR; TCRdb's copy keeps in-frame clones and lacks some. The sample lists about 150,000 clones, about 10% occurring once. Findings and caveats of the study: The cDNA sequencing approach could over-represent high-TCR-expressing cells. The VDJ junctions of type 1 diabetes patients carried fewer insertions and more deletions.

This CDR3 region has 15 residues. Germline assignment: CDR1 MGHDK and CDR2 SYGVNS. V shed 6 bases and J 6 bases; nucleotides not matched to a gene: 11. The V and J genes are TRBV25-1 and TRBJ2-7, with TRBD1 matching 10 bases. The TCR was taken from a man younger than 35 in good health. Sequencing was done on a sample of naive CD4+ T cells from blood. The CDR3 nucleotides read TGTGCCAGCAGCCTCCGGGGACAGGGGTTGGGCGAGCAGTACTTC. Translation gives CASSLRGQGLGEQYF.